The clone carrying this T cell receptor beta chain has only a few counts. Its antigen is not identified. The sample is drawn from a study of T-cell memory formation after mild COVID-19. Study in general: Largely, TCR clusters stayed within a single donor. Study outcomes and limitations: Among clones contracting day 15 to 85, CD4/CD8 was balanced, whereas later expanders leaned CD4+. There were some responding clones in pre-infection memory, which suggested that cross-reactive memory had joined.

Constant-segment primers and 5'RACE yielded cDNA libraries for TCR alpha and TCR beta, each carrying sample barcodes and UMIs. TCRdb redid the calling of the 5' RACE reads with MiXCR, one entry per CDR3 protein. This table has 250,000 to 350,000 distinct CDR3 sequences, roughly 21% appearing once. V was clipped by 1 base and J by 1 base, with 20 bases between them. The CDR3 length is 19 residues. Germline CDR1 is KGHDR and CDR2 is SFDVKD. The V gene is TRBV24-1, the J gene TRBJ2-3; maybe TRBD1 (7 bases). Sequenced sample: PBMCs or a T cell subset sorted from them (not recorded which). This TCR was recovered from a young man who had mild COVID-19 (a few samples of this study predate the infection). Cell type and time point are not known. DNA for the CDR3: TGTGCCACCAGTGATTTCCCATCCGGCGGGACAGTGGGCACAGATACGCAGTATTTT. It specifies CATSDFPSGGTVGTDTQYF.